These 9 T cell receptor beta chains share one sample of origin, sequenced in a study of ipilimumab plus nivolumab after autologous stem cell transplantation. TCRdb keeps only in-frame clones here, not all; method: immunoSEQ multiplex PCR. This sample has 15,000 to 20,000 clones, with around 81% found just once. Specimen: PBMCs, collected in a trial of ipilimumab plus nivolumab as post-transplant consolidation. Receptors were obtained from a male donor with diffuse large B-cell lymphoma.

The rearrangement uses TRBV28 and TRBJ1-6, with TRBD1 matching 9 bases. The CDR3 runs 15 residues. Losses at the gene ends were 4 bases for V and 3 bases for J; bases not matched to a gene: 1. Per germline, CDR1 MDHEN and CDR2 SYDVKM. Written as DNA, the CDR3 is TGTGCCAGCAGTTCGGACAGGGGCTATAATTCACCCCTCCACTTT. It encodes CASSSDRGYNSPLHF.

This chain joins TRBV11-2 and TRBJ1-3; a possible D gene is TRBD1 (5 bases). This CDR3 has 15 residues. The germline V gene encodes CDR1 SGHAT and CDR2 FQNNGV. V lost 5 bases, J lost 0 bases, and 11 bases lay in between. DNA of the CDR3: TGTGCCAGCAGCCTTGACAGATACTCTGGAAACACCATATATTTT. Its protein is CASSLDRYSGNTIYF.

The chain is built from TRBV9 and TRBJ2-5; TRBD2 is a possible D gene (5 bases). V lost 3 bases to trimming and J lost 4 bases, with 10 bases between them. From germline, CDR1 is SGDLS and CDR2 YYNGEE. This CDR3 comprises 13 residues. In DNA form, the CDR3 reads TGTGCCAGCAGCGAGCCAGGAGGAGAGACCCAGTACTTC. Its protein product is CASSEPGGETQYF. The full variable domain, rest sourced from reference TRBV9 and TRBJ2-5, is DSGVTQTPKHLITATGQRVTLRCSPRSGDLSVYWYQQSLDQGLQFLIQYYNGEERAKGNILERFSAQQFPDLHSELNLSSLELGDSALYFCASSEPGGETQYFGPGTRLLVL.

The chain employs TRBV30 and TRBJ2-7; possible D gene TRBD2, 6 bases. The V end was cut by 8 bases, the J end by 0 bases, with 17 bases between. CDR3 size: 14 residues. Germline CDR1 is GTSNPN and CDR2 is SVGIG (reference sequence). The DNA for the CDR3 is TGTGCCGGTAGCCGGCGGGGTGACTCCTACGAGCAGTACTTC. Amino acid sequence: CAGSRRGDSYEQYF.

The chain combines TRBV5-1 with TRBJ1-2, with 9 bases identical to TRBD1. There are 13 residues in the CDR3. V lost 5 bases and J lost 8; bases outside the gene matches: 7. CDR1 is SGHRS, CDR2 YFSETQ, per germline. The CDR3 region has the DNA TGCGCCAGCAGATGGGGACAGGGCTGGGGCTACACCTTC. Protein: CASRWGQGWGYTF.

V gene TRBV7-6 combines with J gene TRBJ2-7; 8 bases align to TRBD1. V shed 4 bases, J shed 0 bases, and the junction held 5 bases outside the gene matches. The CDR3 has 15 amino acids. Looked up from germline, CDR1 is SGHVS and CDR2 is FNYEAQ. In DNA form, the CDR3 reads TGTGCCAGCAGCTATACAGGGGGAAGCTCCTACGAGCAGTACTTC. The encoded protein is CASSYTGGSSYEQYF.

V is TRBV6-1 and J is TRBJ2-7, with D possibly called TRBD1 or TRBD2 (5 bases each). CDR1 is MNHNS and CDR2 is SASEGT in the germline V gene. V lost 10 bases and J 5 bases, leaving 18 bases between the germline ends. CDR3 length equals 13 residues. The CDR3 sequence: CANSLQAGDEQYF. CDR3 bases: TGTGCCAACTCCCTACAGGCGGGTGACGAGCAGTACTTC.

The rearrangement uses TRBV6-5 and TRBJ1-3, with D maybe TRBD1 (5 bases). V lost 8 bases to trimming and J lost 2 bases, with 10 bases between them. CDR3 size: 13 residues. Germline V CDR1 and CDR2: MNHEY, SVGAGI. CDR3 sequence (DNA): TGTGCCAGCCGCCGAGGGGCTGGAAACACCATATATTTT. This sequence encodes CASRRGAGNTIYF.

V and J are TRBV19 and TRBJ1-4; 10 nucleotides align to TRBD1. In germline, CDR1 is LNHDA, CDR2 SQIVND (reference sequence). V shed 6 bases, J shed 0 bases, and the junction held 1 base outside the gene matches. The CDR3 is 15 residues long. CDR3 in DNA: TGTGCCAGTAGGACAGGGGGCGCAACTAATGAAAAACTGTTTTTT. It codes for CASRTGGATNEKLFF.